This passage covers 18 T cell receptor beta chains from one sample sequenced in a study of tissue T cells after allogeneic stem cell transplantation. Libraries were prepared by immunoSEQ multiplex PCR; TCRdb keeps only in-frame clonotypes and omits some of them. The sample comprises about 21,000 clones, roughly three quarters of which are singletons, and approximately 0.39% rests with the top ten. The sequenced sample was blood. The receptors originated from a female BALB/c mouse in good health. This strain's MHC haplotype is H2-d.

This clone has a handful of counts. Gene names refer to mouse genes. The CDR3 end is not reached by the read, which stops 1 residue before it; the germline J gene fills it in. V is TRBV13-3 and J is TRBJ1-3; D unresolved. Germline V CDR1 and CDR2: NNHDY, SYVADS. The CDR3 totals 13 residues. V was clipped by 6 bases and J by 0 bases, with 7 bases between them. The covered CDR3 bases are TGTGCCAGCATCGGTAATTCTGGAAATACGCTCTAT. Protein sequence: CASIGNSGNTLY. The full-length CDR3 reads as CASIGNSGNTLYF.

A single count supports this clone. Genes and germline are mouse. The read finishes 1 residue shy of the CDR3 end, and the germline J gene is used to complete it. The rearrangement joins TRBV14 to TRBJ2-5; 9 bases agree with TRBD1. After removal of 5 bases from V and 4 bases from J, the junction contained 8 bases not matched to a gene. The CDR3 spans 15 residues. Germline V gene data show CDR1 as SGHDT and CDR2 as FRDEAV. The CDR3 spells CASSPHRQGEDTQYF. The CDR3 DNA, read in part, is TGTGCCAGCAGCCCGCACCGACAGGGGGAAGACACCCAGTAC.

This clone is a singleton in its sample. The genes and germline here are from mouse. The read ends 1 residue early relative to the CDR3; the germline J gene fills the gap. The V and J genes are TRBV16 and TRBJ2-1; 7 bases match TRBD2. CDR3 length: 11 amino acids. With V trimmed by 4 bases and J by 10 bases, 1 base remained unmatched. Germline CDR1 and CDR2: SGHSA and FRNQAP. The CDR3: CASSSTGEQFF. CDR3 DNA, as far as it was read: TGTGCAAGCAGCTCGACTGGGGAGCAGTTC.

Points on this clone: Gene names denote mouse genes. The read comes to an end 1 residue before the CDR3 does, leaving the germline J gene to fill in the end. The J gene is TRBJ1-1, the V gene TRBV29; D might be TRBD1 (6 bases). CDR1 and CDR2 (germline): MSHET, SYDVDS. The V gene lost 2 bases and the J gene lost 4 bases, with 8 bases spanning the gap. This CDR3 is built from 13 residues. The CDR3 sequence is CASSLGGGTEVFF. The CDR3 bases that were read are TGTGCTAGCAGTTTAGGGGGCGGCACAGAAGTCTTC. The variable domain in full, completed from reference TRBV29 and TRBJ1-1, reads DMKVTQMPRYLIKRMGENVLLECGQDMSHETMYWYRQDPGLGLQLIYISYDVDSNSEGDIPKGYRVSRKKREHFSLILDSAKTNQTSVYFCASSLGGGTEVFFGKGTRLTVV.

Comments on this clone: Gene names are mouse gene names. The sequence runs out 1 residue before the end of the CDR3; the remainder is reconstructed from the germline J gene. V and J are TRBV13-3 and TRBJ2-4; 7 bases are shared with TRBD2. The CDR3 contains 13 residues. In germline, CDR1 is NNHDY, CDR2 SYVADS. Germline trimming cut 5 bases from V and 4 bases from J; bases unmatched to any gene: 4. CDR3 protein: CASRRLGENTLYF. CDR3 DNA, as far as it was read: TGTGCCAGCAGAAGGCTGGGGGAAAACACCTTGTAC.

Note on this clone: Gene names are the mouse ones. The missing CDR3 end, 1 residue past where the read stops, is filled in from the germline J gene. The J gene is TRBJ2-3, the V gene TRBV17; 10 nucleotides agree with TRBD1. J lost 2 bases, V lost 8 bases, and 1 base had no gene match. The CDR3 is 13 residues long. Germline values: CDR1 MNHDT, CDR2 YYDKIL. The CDR3 bases that were read are TGTGCTAGCGGGACAGGGGTTGCAGAAACGCTGTAT. Translated, it gives CASGTGVAETLY. The whole CDR3 reads CASGTGVAETLYF. Looking up the rest from reference TRBV17 and TRBJ2-3 gives the full variable domain: DTTVKQNPRYKLARVGKPVNLICSQTMNHDTMYWYQKKPNQAPKLLLFYYDKILNREADTFEKFQSSRPNNSFCSLYIGSAGLEYSAMYLCASGTGVAETLYFGSGTRLTVL.

Notes on this clone: The gene names here belong to mouse. The read gets to within 1 residue of the CDR3 end, and the germline J gene fills in the rest. J is TRBJ2-7 and V is TRBV2, with TRBD2 matching over 14 bases. After removal of 0 bases from V and 6 bases from J, the junction contained 4 bases not matched to a gene. The V gene's germline CDR1 is LGHNA and CDR2 YSYQKL. CDR3 length equals 16 residues. CDR3 bases read: TGTGCCAGCAGCCAAGATAGGGACTGGGGGGGCGGTGAACAGTAC. Translation gives CASSQDRDWGGGEQY. The entire CDR3 is CASSQDRDWGGGEQYF.

On this clone itself: All gene names here are mouse names. Read sequence stops 1 residue before the CDR3 end, and the germline J gene provides the missing end. This chain connects TRBV19 to TRBJ1-6; D is unclear. TRBJ1-6 is placed among ORFs of uncertain function. The CDR3 is 15 residues long. Per the germline V gene, CDR1 is FNHDT and CDR2 is SITEND (reference sequence). V shed 2 bases and J shed 0 bases, with 6 bases lying between them. The chain's CDR3 is CASSIKNSYNSPLYF. The covered CDR3 bases are TGTGCCAGCAGTATTAAAAATTCCTATAATTCGCCCCTCTAC.

To note about this clone: Germline and genes: mouse. The CDR3 end lies 1 residue beyond the end of the read and is filled in from the germline J gene. The V gene is TRBV31, the J gene TRBJ2-3; 9 positions match TRBD2. The V segment lost 0 bases and the J segment 5 bases; nucleotides outside the gene matches: 0. The CDR3 loop spans 13 amino acids. Germline V CDR1 and CDR2: GKSSPN, SITVG. This CDR3 is CAWSLLGGETLYF. The sequenced CDR3 bases are TGTGCCTGGAGTCTACTGGGGGGAGAAACGCTGTAT.

A note on this clone: Mouse gene names and germline throughout. The CDR3 bases that were read are TGTGCTAGCAGTAGAGATCAGGGGGGGAGCACCTTGTAC. Protein product: CASSRDQGGSTLY. The whole CDR3 region reads CASSRDQGGSTLYF. The rearrangement uses TRBV17 and TRBJ2-4; D is tentatively TRBD1 or TRBD2 (7 bases each). Sequencing ends 1 residue short of the CDR3 end; the germline J gene provides the rest. The CDR3 has 14 residues. The V end was cut by 0 bases, the J end by 8 bases, with 12 bases between. Per the germline V gene, CDR1 is MNHDT and CDR2 is YYDKIL.

As to this clone: Mouse gene names and germline throughout. The CDR3 end falls 1 residue outside the read, so it is completed with the germline J gene. This rearrangement joins TRBV2 to TRBJ2-7, with 8 bases fitting TRBD1. Losses at the gene ends were 0 bases for V and 6 bases for J; bases not matched to a gene: 4. Per germline, CDR1 LGHNA and CDR2 YSYQKL. This CDR3 is built from 14 residues. Partial CDR3 DNA: TGTGCCAGCAGCCAAGAGAGGACAGGGTTTGAACAGTAC. Translated: CASSQERTGFEQY. Given in full, the CDR3 is CASSQERTGFEQYF.

On this clone itself: Mouse gene names apply. The read gets to within 1 residue of the CDR3 end, and the germline J gene fills in the rest. The J gene is TRBJ2-3, the V gene TRBV2; D could derive from TRBD1 or TRBD2 (6 bases each). Germline V gene sequence: CDR1 LGHNA, CDR2 YSYQKL. This CDR3 has 17 amino acids. Trimming removed 0 bases at V and 1 base at J, with 14 bases between. CDR3 bases read: TGTGCCAGCAGCCAAGAATACGGGGGCAGGGGTGCAGAAACGCTGTAT. It specifies CASSQEYGGRGAETLY. The whole CDR3 protein is CASSQEYGGRGAETLYF.

Of note for this clone: Gene names and germline refer to mouse. The read finishes 1 residue shy of the CDR3 end, and the germline J gene is used to complete it. The V and J genes are TRBV17 and TRBJ2-5, with TRBD2 matching over 9 bases. The CDR3 loop spans 16 amino acids. V gave up 2 bases and J gave up 0 bases; unmatched junction bases: 3. CDR1 is MNHDT and CDR2 is YYDKIL in the germline V gene. The chain's CDR3 is CASSRLGGFNQDTQYF. CDR3 bases read: TGTGCTAGCAGTAGACTGGGGGGGTTTAACCAAGACACCCAGTAC.

A word on this clone: The genes and germline here are from mouse. The read terminates 1 residue before the CDR3 end, so the remaining end is supplied by the germline J gene. V gene TRBV13-1 combines with J gene TRBJ1-2; D is unresolved. With 4 bases removed from V and 3 bases from J, the gap between germline ends came to 4 bases. This CDR3 contains 11 residues. Germline V gene lookup returns CDR1 NSHNY and CDR2 SYGAGN. Incomplete CDR3 DNA: TGTGCCAGCAGTCAAGACTCCGACTACACC. Translating gives CASSQDSDYT. In full, the CDR3 reads CASSQDSDYTF.

This clone is a singleton in its sample. Mouse names are used for the genes. The CDR3 protein is CASSLGQDTQYF. The CDR3 bases that were read are TGTGCCAGCAGCCTGGGGCAAGACACCCAGTAC. This chain uses TRBV5 with TRBJ2-5; possible D gene TRBD2, 5 bases. The observed sequence ends 1 residue before the CDR3 terminus, with the missing tail filled in from the germline J gene. The CDR3 is made up of 12 amino acids. Germline-derived CDR1 and CDR2 are LGHNA and YNLKQL (reference sequence). V lost 4 bases and J 3 bases, leaving 5 bases between the germline ends.

Concerning this clone itself: Sequence at one end of the junction differs from germline and may be a read error. The germline and genes are mouse ones. The CDR3 end lies 1 residue beyond the end of the read and is filled in from the germline J gene. The chain joins TRBV20 to TRBJ1-1; tentative D call: TRBD1 (6 bases). In germline, CDR1 is GFQATS, CDR2 STVNSAI. This CDR3 spans 12 amino acids. CDR3 DNA (partial): TGTGGTGCTCGGGACACAAACACAGAAGTCTTC. Its translation: CGARDTNTEVF. The full CDR3 protein is CGARDTNTEVFF.

Of note for this clone: The listed genes are named as in mouse. The missing CDR3 end, 1 residue past where the read stops, is filled in from the germline J gene. The chain uses TRBV5 and TRBJ2-1; D possibly uses TRBD1 or TRBD2 (5 bases each). Trimming stripped 0 bases from V and 0 bases from J, with 9 bases between. This CDR3 is built from 16 residues. Germline V gives CDR1 LGHNA, CDR2 YNLKQL (reference sequence). CDR3 DNA, as far as it was read: TGTGCCAGCAGCCAAGATCGGGGGAGTAACTATGCTGAGCAGTTC. Protein: CASSQDRGSNYAEQF. The complete CDR3 sequence is CASSQDRGSNYAEQFF.

Notes on this clone: These gene names are mouse names. The DNA read from the CDR3 is TGTGCCAGCAGAGGGGGGGGACAAGACACCCAGTAC. It translates to CASRGGGQDTQY. The CDR3 as a whole reads CASRGGGQDTQYF. This chain links TRBV13-1 with TRBJ2-5; tentatively, D is TRBD2 (7 bases). The sequence runs out 1 residue before the end of the CDR3; the remainder is reconstructed from the germline J gene. CDR3 length equals 13 residues. Germline CDR1 is NSHNY and CDR2 is SYGAGN. The ends were cut back, 5 bases at V and 3 bases at J, with 10 bases in the middle.